The 22 T cell receptor beta chains listed next were all sequenced from one sample in a study of blood T cell repertoires in COVID-19. Only in-frame clones appear in the TCRdb table, and some are missing; sequencing was by immunoSEQ multiplex PCR. The top ten hold more than 6% of the sample, which has under 300,000 clones, about 85% seen once. Material: peripheral blood. These receptors all stem from a woman between 55 and 75 years old with active or convalescent COVID-19.

The chain links TRBV9 to TRBJ2-3; D is unclear. Germline assignment: CDR1 SGDLS and CDR2 YYNGEE. CDR3 size: 13 residues. Trimming left V 6 bases short and J 1 base short, with 9 bases between. The CDR3 loop is CASTRDRTDTQYF. As DNA, the CDR3 is TGTGCCAGCACCCGAGATCGCACAGATACGCAGTATTTT.

J is TRBJ2-2 and V is TRBV2; 14 bases agree with TRBD2. Germline lookup yields CDR1 SNHLY and CDR2 FYNNEI. This CDR3 spans 17 amino acids. Germline trimming cut 10 bases from V and 5 bases from J; bases unmatched to any gene: 12. CDR3 DNA: TGTGCCACCTACGAGGGACTAGCGGGAGTGAGGACCGGGGAGCTGTTTTTT. Translated, it gives CATYEGLAGVRTGELFF.

The V call is TRBV10-3, the J call TRBJ2-5; no firm D call. V was cut by 0 bases and J by 1 base, with 6 bases left in between. Germline CDR1 and CDR2: ENHRY and SYGVKD. The CDR3 length is 14 residues. CDR3 sequence reads: CAISESPGQETQYF. The CDR3, as DNA: TGTGCCATCAGTGAGTCGCCAGGCCAAGAGACCCAGTACTTC.

The V gene is TRBV5-5, the J gene TRBJ2-7; D is unclear. The CDR3 length is 13 residues. Between the trimmed V and J ends, which lost 4 bases and 1 base, there was a span of 9 bases. Germline-derived CDR1 and CDR2 are SGHKS and YYEKEE (reference sequence). CDR3 nucleotides: TGTGCCAGCAGCCCGACACTTTCCTACGAGCAGTACGTC. Its protein product is CASSPTLSYEQYV.

The V and J genes are TRBV29-1 and TRBJ2-1, with 7 nucleotides matching TRBD1. Germline-derived CDR1 and CDR2 are SQVTM and ANQGSEA. The CDR3 totals 11 residues. The trim removed 6 bases at V and 13 bases at J, leaving 9 bases unmatched. CDR3 region: CSVTRTGLQFF. The CDR3, as DNA: TGCAGCGTCACAAGGACAGGCCTCCAGTTCTTC.

This clone occurred a few times. The chain has TRBV6-6 and TRBJ1-2; 7 nucleotides match TRBD1. The CDR3 runs to 14 residues. V was pared by 0 bases and J by 4 bases, with 2 bases of the junction left unmatched. The germline gives CDR1 MNHNY, CDR2 SVGAGI (reference sequence). Here the CDR3 DNA reads TGTGCCAGCAGTTACTCTGGGACAGTCTATGGCTACACCTTC. Protein product: CASSYSGTVYGYTF.

This rearrangement joins TRBV5-6 to TRBJ2-7; D might be TRBD1 (5 bases). Germline values: CDR1 SGHDT, CDR2 YYEEEE. This CDR3 is 15 amino acids long. Trimming removed 6 bases at V and 2 bases at J, with 18 bases between. This CDR3 is CASTRNILGAYEQYF. The CDR3 coding sequence is TGTGCCAGCACCAGAAATATTCTAGGGGCCTACGAGCAGTACTTC.

CDR3 amino acids: CASSLPTGDTEAFF. The CDR3 DNA reads TGCGCCAGCAGCCTACCGACAGGGGACACTGAAGCTTTCTTT. The chain recombines TRBV5-1 with TRBJ1-1; 8 bases fit TRBD1. This CDR3 region has 14 residues. From germline, CDR1 is SGHRS and CDR2 YFSETQ. Unmatched junction bases numbered 5, after V lost 4 bases and J lost 3 bases.

The J gene is TRBJ1-1, the V gene TRBV7-2; D gene unclear. Germline CDR1 is SGHTA and CDR2 is FQGNSA. CDR3 size: 13 residues. With 5 bases removed from V and 3 bases from J, the gap between germline ends came to 10 bases. CDR3 sequence reads: CASSPLRDTEAFF. The CDR3 DNA is TGTGCCAGCAGCCCATTGCGGGACACTGAAGCTTTCTTT.

This sequence joins TRBV11-3 and TRBJ2-1; 13 positions agree with TRBD2. The germline V gene encodes CDR1 SGHNT and CDR2 YENEEA. V lost 5 bases, J lost 4 bases, and 14 bases stayed unmatched. The CDR3 has 19 amino acids. CDR3 nucleotides: TGTGCCAGCAGCCCCACCCCGGGACTAGCGGGATACCGTTACAATGAGCAGTTCTTC. Encoded protein: CASSPTPGLAGYRYNEQFF.

This clone was seen a single time. The V and J genes are TRBV3-1 (or the pseudogene TRBV3-2) and TRBJ1-2; 7 positions match TRBD1. V lost 4 bases to trimming and J lost 7 bases; unmatched junction nucleotides: 9. The CDR3 consists of 14 residues. CDR1 LGHDT and CDR2 YNNKEL come from the germline V gene (reference sequence). The CDR3: CASSPTQGVGGYTF. The CDR3 DNA follows: TGTGCCAGCAGCCCGACCCAGGGGGTCGGTGGCTACACCTTC.

The J gene is TRBJ2-7, the V gene TRBV9; 8 nucleotides line up with TRBD1. The CDR3 sequence is 14 residues long. Germline values: CDR1 SGDLS, CDR2 YYNGEE. Losses at the gene ends were 0 bases for V and 2 bases for J; bases not matched to a gene: 1. CDR3 in amino acids: CASSVGDRTYEQYF. The CDR3 DNA is TGTGCCAGCAGCGTAGGGGACAGGACCTACGAGCAGTACTTC.

This clone was recorded once. The chain employs TRBV7-9 and TRBJ2-2, with 7 bases fitting TRBD1. With 4 bases clipped from V and 1 base from J, the junction kept 6 bases outside the gene matches. The CDR3 sequence is 16 residues long. CDR1 and CDR2 from the germline V gene are SEHNR and FQNEAQ (reference sequence). CDR3 sequence (DNA): TGTGCCAGCAGCTGGGACAGAAAAAAGAACACCGGGGAGCTGTTTTTT. This encodes CASSWDRKKNTGELFF. Full variable domain (rest looked up from reference TRBV7-9 and TRBJ2-2): DTGVSQNPRHKITKRGQNVTFRCDPISEHNRLYWYRQTLGQGPEFLTYFQNEAQLEKSRLLSDRFSAERPKGSFSTLEIQRTEQGDSAMYLCASSWDRKKNTGELFFGEGSRLTVL.

The chain joins TRBV6-1 to TRBJ1-2, with unresolved D. CDR3 length: 14 residues. Trimming stripped 3 bases from V and 3 bases from J, with 11 bases between. Looked up from germline, CDR1 is MNHNS and CDR2 is SASEGT. The CDR3 sequence is CASSDGQSYYGYTF. CDR3 in DNA: TGTGCCAGCAGTGATGGGCAGAGCTACTATGGCTACACCTTC.

This clone was seen a few times. The rearrangement uses TRBV28 and TRBJ1-6, with D tentatively TRBD1 (5 bases). The ends were cut back, 6 bases at V and 7 bases at J, with 16 bases in the middle. This CDR3 has 15 residues. CDR1 and CDR2 (germline): MDHEN, SYDVKM. The CDR3 DNA follows: TGTGCCAGCAGAAGCCGAGACAGACTCAATTCACCCCTCCACTTT. It is translated as CASRSRDRLNSPLHF. The whole variable domain, filled in from reference TRBV28 and TRBJ1-6, reads DVKVTQSSRYLVKRTGEKVFLECVQDMDHENMFWYRQDPGLGLRLIYFSYDVKMKEKGDIPEGYSVSREKKERFSLILESASTNQTSMYLCASRSRDRLNSPLHFGNGTRLTVT.

A few counts support this clone. The junction does not match germline at one end; this may be a read error. The rearrangement links TRBV7-7 to TRBJ2-2, with D unclear. CDR1 is SSHAT, CDR2 FNYEAQ, per germline (reference sequence). This CDR3 is built from 13 residues. Written as DNA, the CDR3 is TGTGCTAGCAGCTTTTCCGGCACCGGGGAGCTGTTTTTT. The encoded protein is CASSFSGTGELFF.

The V call is TRBV14, the J call TRBJ1-2; D gene ambiguous. Germline loops: CDR1 SGHDN, CDR2 FVKESK. Trimming removed 8 bases at V and 1 base at J, with 11 bases between. CDR3 length: 13 amino acids. Here the CDR3 reads CASAPERNYGYTF. The CDR3 DNA is TGTGCCAGCGCACCGGAGCGTAACTATGGCTACACCTTC.

The chain has TRBV11-2 and TRBJ1-2; D possibly corresponds to TRBD1 (6 bases). Germline V lookup: CDR1 SGHAT, CDR2 FQNNGV. The V end was cut by 6 bases, the J end by 8 bases, with 16 bases between. The CDR3 has 13 residues. CDR3 in DNA: TGTGCCAGCAGTTCCCCCAACAGGGTCGGCTACACCTTC. It encodes CASSSPNRVGYTF.

V is TRBV10-2 and J is TRBJ2-1, with 8 bases fitting TRBD2. CDR3 size: 14 residues. CDR1 and CDR2 (germline): WSHSY, SAAADI. V gave up 6 bases and J gave up 2 bases; unmatched junction bases: 3. CDR3 nucleotide sequence: TGCGCCAGCAGGGACGGGGGGGCCTACAATGAGCAGTTCTTC. This gives the protein CASRDGGAYNEQFF.

The chain joins TRBV15 to TRBJ2-7; TRBD2 matches at 8 bases. V gave up 4 bases and J gave up 3 bases; unmatched junction bases: 14. There are 17 residues in the CDR3. Germline-derived CDR1 and CDR2 are LNHNV and YYDKDF (reference sequence). CDR3 region: CATSTTGAGETYYEQYV. CDR3 sequence (DNA): TGTGCCACCAGCACTACAGGAGCGGGGGAGACTTACTACGAGCAGTACGTC.

The chain carries TRBV30 and TRBJ2-7; D is possibly TRBD2 (5 bases). CDR1 and CDR2 from the germline V gene are GTSNPN and SVGIG (reference sequence). The CDR3 is 13 residues long. V lost 0 bases to trimming and J lost 6 bases, with 12 bases between them. The CDR3 DNA sequence: TGTGCCTGGAGTGTACGGCTAGCCGGCGAGCAGTACTTC. Encoded protein: CAWSVRLAGEQYF. Variable domain in full (rest from reference TRBV30 and TRBJ2-7): SQTIHQWPATLVQPVGSPLSLECTVEGTSNPNLYWYRQAAGRGLQLLFYSVGIGQISSEVPQNLSASRPQDRQFILSSKKLLLSDSGFYLCAWSVRLAGEQYFGPGTRLTVT.

This clone was recorded a few times. The chain combines TRBV11-2 with TRBJ1-2; possibly TRBD1 for D (5 bases). V was cut by 6 bases and J by 6 bases, with 11 bases left in between. The CDR3 contains 12 residues. Germline V gene lookup returns CDR1 SGHAT and CDR2 FQNNGV. DNA of the CDR3: TGTGCCAGCAGTAGGGAGGGGAATGGCTACACCTTC. Translated, it gives CASSREGNGYTF.